This TCR beta chain appears in the sequencing data of a study of tumor and adjacent non-tumor tissue in lung cancer (dated by TCRdb to 2016 to 2019). Concerning the study at large: Patients with adenocarcinoma (about twelve), squamous cell carcinoma (2) and small cell lung cancer (1) were included in the cohort. Sequencing generated a total of more than 95,000,000 productive TCRbeta reads, averaging around 4 million reads per sample. A few dozen paired specimens, one tumor and one normal lung sample per patient, were profiled by TCRbeta CDR3 sequencing. The study compared bulk TCRbeta repertoires between lung tumor tissue and matched distant non-tumor lung tissue from over 13 lung cancer patients. The approximately 15 patients were aged roughly 30 to 76 years, included around 10 men and 5 women, and had TNM stage I to III disease.

CDR1 and CDR2 are drawn from the germline V gene (reference sequence): SGHNT, YYREEE. V loses 4 bases, J loses 5 bases, and the germline ends lie 19 bases apart. Inclusive of the bounding cysteine and phenylalanine, the CDR3 is 15 residues long. CDR3 DNA only is kept here, 45 bases in frame from base 1. Library construction relied on multiplex PCR. Sequencing was performed on an Illumina HiSeq 2500. TCRbeta libraries were built by three rounds of nested PCR using primers (Table S4), following protocols modified from ARM-PCR. Before sequencing, PCR products of 200-500 bp were excised from the gel and purified with the QIAquick gel extraction kit. In the source study's methods: Trimmomatic was used to clean the reads, FLASH merged the cleaned reads into complete CDR3 sequences, and MiTCR assigned the sequences to V(D)J germline segments. VDJtools was used to compute clonal diversity as the inverse Simpson's index. In-frame sequences lacking a premature stop codon were counted as productive reads. The public reads were run again by TCRdb, first through fastp at Q25 and then through MiXCR, and only productive beta chains were kept. Identical CDR3 proteins give one entry, which carries the most common genes and DNA. The V and J calls follow TCRdb's processing rather than the paper's. This sample comprises about 120,000 distinct CDR3 sequences, 66% of them detected only once. The ten most abundant clones make up roughly 13% of the sample.

Bulk unsorted tissue served as the source for RNA extraction, and RNA quality was assessed using a NanoDrop ND-1000 and an Agilent 2100. Donors were newly diagnosed lung cancer patients admitted for thoracic surgery in China between August and November 2014, without prior chemotherapy. The study excluded patients who had received radiotherapy or chemotherapy before or who had another cancer at the same time. Pieces of surgical tissue measuring roughly 1-2 cm3 were kept in RNAlater solution and stored at -80 degrees C until use. General findings and caveats noted by the study authors: The top 100 clones made up a significantly larger cumulative share of the repertoire in normal lung than in tumor tissue. Neither the sequencing platform nor unique molecular identifiers are mentioned in the methods. TCR diversity was significantly higher in younger patients, and greater tumor TCR diversity was associated with shorter overall survival and shorter disease-free survival. Because peripheral blood was not sequenced, the blood TCRbeta repertoires of the lung cancer patients in the study went unexamined. With only approximately 16 patients in the cohort, the authors noted that larger samples and more detailed clinical data are needed. Tumor tissue showed significantly greater TCR diversity (inverse Simpson) than normal lung tissue (about 400 vs 150, P = 0.0075, Mann-Whitney U test).

This clonotype was counted at least ten times. Its binding antigen is unknown. The record has no base qualities; no much larger clone is one base away. Recombination joined TRBV5-4 with TRBJ2-7, with TRBD2 perhaps the D gene, on 6 matching bases. The sample taken for sequencing was lung tumor tissue. The clonotype comes from a young man with non-small cell lung cancer. The DNA is TGTGCCAGCAGCACCGGGGGTCCCCAGGTGGACGAGCAGTACTTC. The encoded protein is CASSTGGPQVDEQYF.